The 9 T cell receptor beta chains below come from one sample, sequenced in a study of shared clonotypes between healthy human individuals. Assay: immunoSEQ multiplex PCR; the TCRdb copy retains only in-frame clones and omits some. The sample holds over 1.5 million clones, around 98% seen once. Sequencing used naive CD4+ T cells sorted from blood. Specified subset: CD45RA+ positively selected. These receptors were collected from a man aged 25 to 40 in good health.

The chain recombines TRBV7-9 with TRBJ1-5, with 7 bases matching TRBD1. The CDR3 totals 14 residues. The trim removed 5 bases at V and 4 bases at J, leaving 5 bases unmatched. Germline lookup yields CDR1 SEHNR and CDR2 FQNEAQ (reference sequence). CDR3 bases: TGTGCCAGCAGCCGGGGACAGACTAATCAGCCCCAGCATTTT. Protein product: CASSRGQTNQPQHF.

This chain connects TRBV28 to TRBJ2-3; D is perhaps TRBD1 (7 bases). This CDR3 spans 14 amino acids. CDR1 is MDHEN and CDR2 is SYDVKM in the germline V gene. With 3 bases removed from V and 4 bases from J, the gap between germline ends came to 11 bases. Here the CDR3 reads CASSFTGEADTQYF. CDR3 DNA: TGTGCCAGCAGTTTCACAGGGGAGGCAGATACGCAGTATTTT.

This rearrangement joins TRBV11-2 to TRBJ2-7; 7 bases match TRBD2. The CDR3 is 13 residues long. Per germline, CDR1 SGHAT and CDR2 FQNNGV. V trimming: 4 bases; J trimming: 7 bases; junction bases outside the gene matches: 7. The CDR3 DNA reads TGTGCCAGCAGCTCTCCGTGGGGGGGAGAGCAGTACTTC. Translation gives CASSSPWGGEQYF.

This chain connects TRBV11-2 to TRBJ2-4; D ambiguous. Germline CDR1 is SGHAT and CDR2 is FQNNGV. V was cut by 2 bases and J by 1 base, with 12 bases left in between. The CDR3 contains 16 residues. Here the CDR3 reads CASSLRPPMAKNIQYF. CDR3 in DNA: TGTGCCAGCAGCTTACGCCCCCCGATGGCCAAAAACATTCAGTACTTC.

This clone showed up just once. The V gene is TRBV6-6, the J gene TRBJ2-7, with D perhaps TRBD2 (6 bases). V lost 4 bases and J lost 5, with 6 bases in between. The germline gives CDR1 MNHNY, CDR2 SVGAGI (reference sequence). This CDR3 comprises 11 residues. The CDR3 protein is CASSWGDEQYF. CDR3 sequence (DNA): TGTGCCAGCAGTTGGGGGGACGAGCAGTACTTC.

The CDR3 reads CASSGVGPTAEYF. As DNA, the CDR3 is TGTGCCAGCAGCGGGGTAGGGCCCACCGCCGAGTATTTT. The chain couples TRBV11-2 to TRBJ2-3; D unclear. In germline, CDR1 is SGHAT, CDR2 FQNNGV. The CDR3 covers 13 residues. Trimming stripped 5 bases from V and 13 bases from J, with 19 bases between.

The CDR3 DNA is TGTGCCAGCAGCTTAGTCCGGAGTACAGTGACGCAAGAGACCCAGTACTTC. Its translation: CASSLVRSTVTQETQYF. The chain links TRBV11-2 to TRBJ2-5; D call uncertain. CDR3 length: 17 amino acids. Germline-derived CDR1 and CDR2 are SGHAT and FQNNGV. V lost 1 base and J 2 bases, leaving 17 bases between the germline ends.

This clone occurred once. The gene calls are TRBV9 and TRBJ2-2, with D unresolved. The CDR3 is made up of 13 amino acids. V lost 4 bases, J lost 7 bases, and 11 bases lay in between. CDR1 is SGDLS, CDR2 YYNGEE, per germline. CDR3 DNA sequence: TGTGCCAGCAGCTTCCTAGGTGGCGGGGAGCTGTTTTTT. Protein: CASSFLGGGELFF. Full variable domain (missing parts from reference TRBV9 and TRBJ2-2): DSGVTQTPKHLITATGQRVTLRCSPRSGDLSVYWYQQSLDQGLQFLIQYYNGEERAKGNILERFSAQQFPDLHSELNLSSLELGDSALYFCASSFLGGGELFFGEGSRLTVL.

The rearrangement links TRBV7-9 to TRBJ2-1; TRBD2 aligns across 11 bases. Losses at the gene ends were 4 bases for V and 3 bases for J; bases not matched to a gene: 8. Germline CDR1 is SEHNR and CDR2 is FQNEAQ (reference sequence). This CDR3 region has 17 residues. CDR3 protein: CASSSGGLADRYNEQFF. CDR3 nucleotides: TGTGCCAGCAGCTCAGGGGGACTAGCGGACCGCTACAATGAGCAGTTCTTC.